Listed here is a single TCR beta chain. The CDR3 sequence is 14 residues long. Germline-derived CDR1 and CDR2 are MRHNA and SNTAGT. The V and J ends lost 3 bases and 2 bases respectively, with 7 bases between them. These data belong to a study of blood T cell repertoires in COVID-19. Study context: Some COVID-19 samples were acute and others convalescent; all came from the United States, Italy and Spain. Sample material is recorded as cDNA or gDNA derived from T cells, B-cell-depleted T cells, or PBMCs.

Method: immunoSEQ multiplex PCR; TCRdb's copy keeps in-frame clones and lacks some. The sample consists of hundreds of thousands of clones, around 91% of them appearing once. Recruitment covered roughly 22 US areas and drew participants whose ages spanned roughly 18 to 90 years. Participants were placed into cohorts based on the clinical history they reported. The genes are TRBV6-4 and TRBJ2-2; D not resolved. This clonotype was obtained from a woman between 40 and 50 years old who had recovered from COVID-19. The sample comprised PBMCs or T cells enriched from blood (not recorded which). In nucleotides, the CDR3 is TGTGCCAGCAGTGAACTAACAAACACCGGGGAGCTGTTTTTT. This gives the protein CASSELTNTGELFF.